This T cell receptor (beta chain) was sequenced in a study of CXCR3-negative and CXCR3-positive naive CD8 T cells. The overall study: With about 1.5 +/- 0.3 million reads per library, the TRB reads numbered roughly 140 million in total.

In the case of this clonotype: What it recognizes is unknown.

UMI labels and 5' RACE were used to prepare the TRB cDNA libraries. After re-calling the 5' RACE reads, TCRdb lists one entry per CDR3 protein, DNA absent. In total, the table holds roughly 56,000 distinct CDR3 sequences. Looked up from germline, CDR1 is SEHNR and CDR2 is FQNEAQ (reference sequence). The CDR3 is 15 residues long. Overall study findings and caveats: Naive CXCR3-negative and CXCR3-positive cells had similar TRBV-TRBJ usage; memory differed.

This chain links TRBV7-9 with TRBJ2-5; TCRdb gives TRBD1 as the D gene, but with no DNA this cannot be confirmed. The material sequenced was naive CXCR3- CD8+ T cells from blood. Subset specified: CD45RO-CCR7+CD27+CD95- naive CD8+ T cells lacking CXCR3 (TNR3-). The receptor was derived from a human donor in good health. Some clones in this sample may be carry-over from other donors' samples. CDR3 loop: CASSALTGLGETQYF.